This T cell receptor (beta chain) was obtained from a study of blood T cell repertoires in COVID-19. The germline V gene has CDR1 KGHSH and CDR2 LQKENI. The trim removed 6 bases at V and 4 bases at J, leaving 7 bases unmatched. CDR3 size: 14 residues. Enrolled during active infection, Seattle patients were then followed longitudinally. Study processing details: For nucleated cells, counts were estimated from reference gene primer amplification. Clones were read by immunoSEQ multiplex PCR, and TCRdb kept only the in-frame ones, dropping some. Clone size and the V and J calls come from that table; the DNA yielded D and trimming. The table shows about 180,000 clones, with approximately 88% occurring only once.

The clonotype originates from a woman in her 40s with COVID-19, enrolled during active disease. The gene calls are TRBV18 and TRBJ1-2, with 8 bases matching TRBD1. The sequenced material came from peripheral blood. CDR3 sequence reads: CASSRGQVSYGYTF. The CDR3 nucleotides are TGTGCCAGCTCTCGGGGACAGGTTTCCTATGGCTACACCTTC.